Presented here are 17 T cell receptor beta chains from one specimen sequenced in a study of cytomegalovirus exposure and HLA in healthy donors. The study ran its PCR with 60 Vbeta and 13 Jbeta primers. Only in-frame clones appear in the TCRdb table, and some are missing; sequencing was by immunoSEQ multiplex PCR. The sample yields 100,000 or so clones, roughly four fifths seen once. Sequences were obtained from PBMCs. The receptors here all came from a male donor in good health and CMV-seropositive.

In its sample, this clone was seen once. The gene calls are TRBV4-3 and TRBJ2-6; D uncertain. This CDR3 region has 16 residues. Germline assignment: CDR1 LGHNA and CDR2 YSLEER. Trimming pared 1 base from V and 1 base from J, leaving 8 bases between. The DNA of the CDR3 is TGCGCCAGCAGCCAAGGTCCGACATCTGGGGCCAACGTCCTGACTTTC. Its translation: CASSQGPTSGANVLTF.

This clone was seen more than once but under ten times. The chain employs TRBV5-5 and TRBJ1-4; TRBD1 might be the D (5 bases). This CDR3 is built from 15 residues. Trimming stripped 4 bases from V and 2 bases from J, with 12 bases between. From germline, CDR1 is SGHKS and CDR2 YYEKEE (reference sequence). CDR3 loop: CASSPQGVTNEKLFF. The CDR3, as DNA: TGTGCCAGCAGCCCCCAGGGTGTCACTAATGAAAAACTGTTTTTT. The whole variable domain, remainder taken from reference TRBV5-5 and TRBJ1-4, is DAGVTQSPTHLIKTRGQQVTLRCSPISGHKSVSWYQQVLGQGPQFIFQYYEKEERGRGNFPDRFSARQFPNYSSELNVNALLLGDSALYLCASSPQGVTNEKLFFGSGTQLSVL.

The V and J genes are TRBV5-6 and TRBJ1-2; TRBD1 is a possible D gene (5 bases). Germline V lookup: CDR1 SGHDT, CDR2 YYEEEE. The CDR3 length is 12 residues. The CDR3 DNA is TGTGCTTCTCTTGGGGGGAACTATGGCTACACCTTC. It is translated as CASLGGNYGYTF.

The gene calls are TRBV9 and TRBJ2-7, with TRBD1 identical over 9 bases. V shed 4 bases and J 5 bases; nucleotides not matched to a gene: 4. Germline lookup yields CDR1 SGDLS and CDR2 YYNGEE. The CDR3 consists of 13 residues. The CDR3 loop is CASSRQGEDEQYF. CDR3 DNA sequence: TGTGCCAGCAGCAGACAGGGGGAGGACGAGCAGTACTTC.

The rearrangement links TRBV12-5 to TRBJ1-2; D may be TRBD1 (5 bases). The CDR3 contains 14 residues. Per germline, CDR1 LGHNT and CDR2 FRNRAP. Trimming cost V 2 bases and J 4 bases, with 11 bases left between them. The CDR3 is CASGLIGQGYGYTF. The DNA of the CDR3 is TGTGCTAGTGGTTTGATTGGTCAGGGCTATGGCTACACCTTC.

V is TRBV27 and J is TRBJ1-5; possible D gene TRBD1, 5 bases. The CDR3 loop spans 15 amino acids. Germline CDR1 and CDR2: MNHEY and SMNVEV (reference sequence). Trimming stripped 5 bases from V and 2 bases from J, with 13 bases between. As DNA, the CDR3 is TGTGCCAGCAGTGACCTCCAGGGTGGCAATCAGCCCCAGCATTTT. Its translation is CASSDLQGGNQPQHF.

The chain carries TRBV11-3 and TRBJ2-3; D remains unclear. The CDR3 sequence is 14 residues long. CDR1 and CDR2 (germline): SGHNT, YENEEA. The V gene lost 4 bases and the J gene lost 3 bases, with 11 bases spanning the gap. The CDR3 here is CASSSHGGTDTQYF. The CDR3 nucleotides read TGTGCCAGCAGCTCGCACGGCGGAACAGATACGCAGTATTTT. Drawing the rest from reference TRBV11-3 and TRBJ2-3, the complete variable domain is EAGVVQSPRYKIIEKKQPVAFWCNPISGHNTLYWYLQNLGQGPELLIRYENEEAVDDSQLPKDRFSAERLKGVDSTLKIQPAELGDSAVYLCASSSHGGTDTQYFGPGTRLTVL.

The rearrangement links TRBV30 to TRBJ1-4; possibly TRBD1 for D (6 bases). Between the trimmed V and J ends, which lost 3 bases and 8 bases, there was a span of 13 bases. The CDR3 sequence is 13 residues long. Germline V gene lookup returns CDR1 GTSNPN and CDR2 SVGIG (reference sequence). CDR3 region: CAWSLGGFEKLFF. The CDR3 bases are TGTGCCTGGAGCCTAGGGGGATTCGAAAAACTGTTTTTT.

This sequence joins TRBV5-4 and TRBJ2-5, with 11 bases that match TRBD2. The CDR3 totals 16 residues. Losses at the gene ends were 3 bases for V and 0 bases for J; bases not matched to a gene: 4. CDR1 is SGHNT, CDR2 YYREEE, per germline (reference sequence). CDR3 nucleotides: TGTGCCAGCAGCTCCGGGACTAGCGGATACCAAGAGACCCAGTACTTC. Amino acid sequence: CASSSGTSGYQETQYF.

This clone was seen a single time. The chain recombines TRBV7-6 with TRBJ2-7; D call uncertain. Germline V gene data show CDR1 as SGHVS and CDR2 as FNYEAQ. There are 11 residues in the CDR3. V was trimmed by 5 bases and J by 6 bases, leaving 8 bases between them. CDR3 coding DNA: TGTGCCAGCAGCCAATTCGGCGAGCAGTACTTC. It is translated as CASSQFGEQYF.

The rearrangement links TRBV9 to TRBJ1-2; D not resolved. The length of the CDR3 is 14 residues. Looked up from germline, CDR1 is SGDLS and CDR2 is YYNGEE. V was cut by 1 base and J by 2 bases, with 9 bases left in between. CDR3 sequence reads: CASSVQMQNYGYTF. CDR3 bases: TGTGCCAGCAGCGTACAGATGCAGAACTATGGCTACACCTTC.

V usage is TRBV6-5 and J usage is TRBJ1-2; TRBD1 is a possible D gene (5 bases). V lost 5 bases and J lost 6, with 16 bases in between. Germline V gene data show CDR1 as MNHEY and CDR2 as SVGAGI. The CDR3 spans 14 residues. The CDR3 region has the DNA TGTGCCAGCAGTCCCCCGGCGGGGGTGAATGGCTACACCTTC. It yields the protein CASSPPAGVNGYTF.

This CDR3 is CASSLTSGQETQYF. DNA for the CDR3: TGCGCCAGCAGCTTGACTAGCGGCCAAGAGACCCAGTACTTC. The chain recombines TRBV5-1 with TRBJ2-5, with 8 bases aligning to TRBD2. CDR1 SGHRS and CDR2 YFSETQ come from the germline V gene. V lost 1 base, J lost 1 base, and 0 bases stayed unmatched. The CDR3 runs 14 residues.

Remarks on this clone: The junction and the germline gene differ at one end; a read error may be behind it. V is TRBV6-1 and J is TRBJ1-2, with TRBD1 matching 8 bases. The CDR3 contains 14 residues. Germline CDR1 is MNHNS and CDR2 is SASEGT. The CDR3 DNA reads TGTGCCAGCAGTGAAGACAGGGGGAACTATGGCTACCCCTTC. Its protein is CASSEDRGNYGYPF.

With respect to this clone: The germline gene is not matched at one end of the junction; a read error may be the cause. The CDR3 region has the DNA TGTGCCAGTAGTATGTCCCGACAGGGGACTGAAGGTTTCTTT. This sequence encodes CASSMSRQGTEGFF. This chain joins TRBV19 and TRBJ1-1; 8 bases agree with TRBD1. Germline-derived CDR1 and CDR2 are LNHDA and SQIVND (reference sequence). This CDR3 comprises 14 residues.

V is TRBV6-6 and J is TRBJ2-5; 7 bases fit TRBD2. The CDR3 spans 15 residues. V shed 0 bases, J shed 4 bases, and the junction held 5 bases outside the gene matches. The germline gives CDR1 MNHNY, CDR2 SVGAGI (reference sequence). The CDR3 protein is CASSYSSGARETQYF. CDR3 nucleotides: TGTGCCAGCAGTTACTCGAGCGGGGCTCGAGAGACCCAGTACTTC.

The rearrangement uses TRBV5-5 and TRBJ1-6; maybe TRBD1 (5 bases). With 0 bases removed from V and 0 bases from J, the gap between germline ends came to 10 bases. The CDR3 consists of 17 residues. Germline-derived CDR1 and CDR2 are SGHKS and YYEKEE (reference sequence). The CDR3 DNA reads TGTGCCAGCAGCTTGGCGGCAGACAGCTCCTATAATTCACCCCTCCACTTT. It yields the protein CASSLAADSSYNSPLHF.